This T cell receptor beta chain was retrieved from a study of blood T cells in healthy people across ages. Findings of the study overall: More naive CD4+ cells and higher diversity marked long-lived donors relative to aged donors. PBMCs went unsorted, and a conclusive naive versus antigen-experienced comparison was therefore prevented. Observed TCR beta diversity per million T cells went down as age went up. This fall followed a roughly linear course with age.

Looked up from germline, CDR1 is SGHTA and CDR2 is FQGNSA. The germline V and J ends were trimmed by 5 bases and 5 bases, with 14 bases remaining between them. The CDR3 consists of 14 residues. Next came a second PCR, run for about 7 to 12 cycles, which used a sample-barcoded 5' primer along with a J-beta primer mix. MiXCR, run by TCRdb on the 5' RACE reads, gives a single entry per CDR3 protein. The sample carries about 780,000 distinct CDR3 sequences, about 47% recorded once. In the case of this clonotype: Its matching antigen is unknown.

This clonotype was sampled from a man older than 75 in good health. Input material: blood. The chain couples TRBV7-2 to TRBJ2-3; D is perhaps TRBD2 (6 bases). The CDR3 nucleotides are TGTGCCAGCAGCCCCCCGGGACTTCAAGATACGCAGTATTTT. This encodes CASSPPGLQDTQYF.